One TCR beta chain is described in this entry. The antigen is not known. V was trimmed by 0 bases and J by 6 bases, leaving 15 bases between them. The CDR3 length is 16 residues. CDR1 is MNHEY, CDR2 SVGEGT, per germline. The data were obtained in a study of T cell responses to AZD1222 COVID-19 vaccine. Study-level points and caveats: Baseline serostatus was positive in only a handful of AZD1222 recipients. Across the whole spike, CD4 TCRs peaked at regions 160-218 and 743-854. Spike-specific TCR breadth rose after two AZD1222 doses, and depth rose as well. Repertoires were obtained solely post-peak T cell response.

Assay used: immunoSEQ multiplex PCR; TCRdb lists only in-frame clones, some missing. The table has some 96,000 clones, 70% to 90% seen once. The TCR was taken from an adult in good health. The chain couples TRBV6-2 or TRBV6-3 to TRBJ1-5; D gene uncertain. The sample was peripheral blood, taken on day 0 of MenACWY control vaccination. In DNA, the CDR3 is TGTGCCAGCAGTTACTCGATTGGGGTCTGGGGTCAGCCCCAGCATTTT. This codes for CASSYSIGVWGQPQHF.